This T cell receptor beta chain came from a study of blood T cell repertoires in COVID-19. Study-wide context: For recovered donors of Cohort 3, there were two negative PCRs, clearance, or symptom resolution.

Residents of about two dozen US areas, aged about 18 to 95 years, made up the participants. V was pared by 4 bases and J by 1 base, with 22 bases between. The germline V gene has CDR1 SEHNR and CDR2 FQNEAQ (reference sequence). This CDR3 has 18 amino acids. Method: immunoSEQ multiplex PCR; TCRdb's copy keeps in-frame clones and lacks some. In the table there are a few hundred thousand clones, over 75% of which are singletons. The receptor was isolated from a man between 35 and 55 years old in a cohort exposed to, infected with or recovered from COVID-19 (not recorded which). Sample: PBMCs or T cells enriched from blood (not recorded which). This sequence joins TRBV7-9 and TRBJ1-1; D unresolved. CDR3 protein: CASSSAGVDRAWNTEAFF. CDR3 in DNA: TGTGCCAGCAGCTCCGCCGGGGTGGATAGGGCTTGGAACACTGAAGCTTTCTTT.